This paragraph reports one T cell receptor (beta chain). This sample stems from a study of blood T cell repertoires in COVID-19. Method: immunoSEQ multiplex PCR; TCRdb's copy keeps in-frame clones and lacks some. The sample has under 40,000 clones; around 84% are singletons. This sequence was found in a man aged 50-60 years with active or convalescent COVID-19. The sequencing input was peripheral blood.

The CDR3 coding sequence is TGTGCCAGCAGCTTAGAGGGGGCGGCTGGGGCCAACGTCCTGACTTTC. It translates to CASSLEGAAGANVLTF. The V and J genes are TRBV7-4 and TRBJ2-6, with 7 bases lining up with TRBD1. V lost 1 base to trimming and J lost 2 bases; unmatched junction nucleotides: 2. Germline-derived CDR1 and CDR2 are SGHVT and SQSDAQ. CDR3 length: 16 residues.